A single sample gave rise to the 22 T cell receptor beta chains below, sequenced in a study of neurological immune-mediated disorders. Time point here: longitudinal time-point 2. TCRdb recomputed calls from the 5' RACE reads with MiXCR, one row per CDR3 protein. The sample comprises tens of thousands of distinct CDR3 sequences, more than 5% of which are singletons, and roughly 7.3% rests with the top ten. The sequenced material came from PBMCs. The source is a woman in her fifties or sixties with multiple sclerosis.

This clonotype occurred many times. CDR3 coding DNA: TGTGCCAGCAGCTCCCCGGGACCCTCAGAGGATACGCAGTATTTT. Encoded protein: CASSSPGPSEDTQYF. The V gene is TRBV7-8, the J gene TRBJ2-3; D may be TRBD1 or TRBD2 (5 bases each). Germline values: CDR1 SGHVS, CDR2 FQNEAQ. This CDR3 has 15 residues. V was pared by 4 bases and J by 6 bases, with 17 bases between. The full variable domain, its missing parts supplied by reference TRBV7-8 and TRBJ2-3, is GAGVSQSPRYKVAKRGQDVALRCDPISGHVSLFWYQQALGQGPEFLTYFQNEAQLDKSGLPSDRFFAERPEGSVSTLKIQRTQQEDSAVYLCASSSPGPSEDTQYFGPGTRLTVL.

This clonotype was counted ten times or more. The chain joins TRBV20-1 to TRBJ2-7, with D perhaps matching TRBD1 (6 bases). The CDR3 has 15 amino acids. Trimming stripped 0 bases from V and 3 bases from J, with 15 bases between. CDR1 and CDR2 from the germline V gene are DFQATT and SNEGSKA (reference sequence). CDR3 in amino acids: CSARDPVKGDYEQYF. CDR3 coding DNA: TGCAGTGCTAGAGACCCCGTTAAGGGGGACTACGAGCAGTACTTC.

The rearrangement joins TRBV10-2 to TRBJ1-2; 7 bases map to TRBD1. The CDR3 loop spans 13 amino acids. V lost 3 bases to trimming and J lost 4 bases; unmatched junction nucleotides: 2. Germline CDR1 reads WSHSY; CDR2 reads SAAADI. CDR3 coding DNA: TGCGCCAGCAGTGACAGGGGGGGCTATGGCTACACCTTC. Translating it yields CASSDRGGYGYTF.

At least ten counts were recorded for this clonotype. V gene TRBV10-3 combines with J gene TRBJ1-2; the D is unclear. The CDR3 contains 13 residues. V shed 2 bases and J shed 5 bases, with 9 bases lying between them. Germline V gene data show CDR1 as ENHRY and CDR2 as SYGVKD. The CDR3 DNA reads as TGTGCCATCAGTGAGCTGCTAGAATATGGCTACACCTTC. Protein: CAISELLEYGYTF.

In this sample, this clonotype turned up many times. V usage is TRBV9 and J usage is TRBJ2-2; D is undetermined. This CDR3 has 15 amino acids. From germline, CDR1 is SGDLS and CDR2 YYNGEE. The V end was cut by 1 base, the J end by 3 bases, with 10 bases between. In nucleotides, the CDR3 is TGTGCCAGCAGCGTAACCAGGTTGGACACCGGGGAGCTGTTTTTT. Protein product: CASSVTRLDTGELFF.

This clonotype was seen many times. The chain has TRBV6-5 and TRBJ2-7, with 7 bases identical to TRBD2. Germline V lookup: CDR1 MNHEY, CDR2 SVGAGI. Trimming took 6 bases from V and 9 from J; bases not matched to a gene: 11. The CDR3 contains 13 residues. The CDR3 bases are TGTGCCAGCAGCCCGACTAGCTTTTCTGTGCAGTACTTC. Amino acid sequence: CASSPTSFSVQYF.

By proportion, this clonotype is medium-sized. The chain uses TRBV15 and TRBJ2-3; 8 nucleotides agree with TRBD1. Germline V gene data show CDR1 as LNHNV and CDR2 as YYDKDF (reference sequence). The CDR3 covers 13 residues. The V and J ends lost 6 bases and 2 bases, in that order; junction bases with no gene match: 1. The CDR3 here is CATRDRATDTQYF. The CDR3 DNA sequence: TGTGCCACCAGGGACAGGGCCACAGATACGCAGTATTTT.

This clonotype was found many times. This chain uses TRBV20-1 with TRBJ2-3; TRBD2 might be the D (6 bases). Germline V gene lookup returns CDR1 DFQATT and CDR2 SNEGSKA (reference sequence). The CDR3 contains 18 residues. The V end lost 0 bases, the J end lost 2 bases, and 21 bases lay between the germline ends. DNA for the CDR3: TGCAGTGCTAGAGATCGCAAAATAGCGGTCTCCTACACAGATACGCAGTATTTT. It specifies CSARDRKIAVSYTDTQYF.

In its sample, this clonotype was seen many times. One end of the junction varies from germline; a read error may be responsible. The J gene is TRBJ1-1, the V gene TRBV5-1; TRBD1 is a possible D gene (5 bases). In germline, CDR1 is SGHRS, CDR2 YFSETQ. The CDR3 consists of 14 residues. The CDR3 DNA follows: TGCGCCAGCAGCTCTGGGGAAATCGGGACCAAGTTCTGTTTT. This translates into CASSSGEIGTKFCF. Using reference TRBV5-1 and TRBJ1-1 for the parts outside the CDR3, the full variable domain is KAGVTQTPRYLIKTRGQQVTLSCSPISGHRSVSWYQQTPGQGLQFLFEYFSETQRNKGNFPGRFSGRQFSNSRSEMNVSTLELGDSALYLCASSSGEIGTKFCFGQGTRLTVV.

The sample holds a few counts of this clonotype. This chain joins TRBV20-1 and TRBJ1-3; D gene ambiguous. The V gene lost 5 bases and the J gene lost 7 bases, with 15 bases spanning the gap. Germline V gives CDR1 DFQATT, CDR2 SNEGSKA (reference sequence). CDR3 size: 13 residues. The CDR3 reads CSASGPPENTIYF. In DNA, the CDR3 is TGCAGTGCTTCTGGACCACCCGAGAACACCATATATTTT.

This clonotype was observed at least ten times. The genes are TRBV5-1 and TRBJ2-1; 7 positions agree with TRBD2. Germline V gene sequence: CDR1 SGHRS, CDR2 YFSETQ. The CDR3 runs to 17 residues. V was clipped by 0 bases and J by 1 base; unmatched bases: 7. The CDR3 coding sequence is TGCGCCAGCAGCTTGGGCGACGGGGGGTTATCCTACAATGAGCAGTTCTTC. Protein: CASSLGDGGLSYNEQFF.

DNA of the CDR3: TGCGCCAGCAGCATGGTGGCCGCAGGGATAGGGAACAATGAGCAGTTCTTC. This translates into CASSMVAAGIGNNEQFF. The genes are TRBV5-1 and TRBJ2-1; maybe TRBD1 (5 bases). The CDR3 sequence is 17 residues long. The V end was cut by 4 bases, the J end by 5 bases, with 22 bases between. The germline CDR1 and CDR2 sequences are SGHRS and YFSETQ.

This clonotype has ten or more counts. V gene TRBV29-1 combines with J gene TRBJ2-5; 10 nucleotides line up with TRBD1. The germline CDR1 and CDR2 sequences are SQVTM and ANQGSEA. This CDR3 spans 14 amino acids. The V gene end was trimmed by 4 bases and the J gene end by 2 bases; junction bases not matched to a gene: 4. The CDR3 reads CSVGTGGGQETQYF. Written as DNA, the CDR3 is TGCAGCGTTGGGACAGGGGGGGGACAAGAGACCCAGTACTTC.

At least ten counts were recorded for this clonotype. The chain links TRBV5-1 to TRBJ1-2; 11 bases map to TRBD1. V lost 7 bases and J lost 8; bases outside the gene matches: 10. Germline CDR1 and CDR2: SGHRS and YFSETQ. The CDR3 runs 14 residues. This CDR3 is CASRTGTGGGGYTF. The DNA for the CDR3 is TGCGCCAGCCGAACCGGGACAGGGGGTGGAGGCTACACCTTC.

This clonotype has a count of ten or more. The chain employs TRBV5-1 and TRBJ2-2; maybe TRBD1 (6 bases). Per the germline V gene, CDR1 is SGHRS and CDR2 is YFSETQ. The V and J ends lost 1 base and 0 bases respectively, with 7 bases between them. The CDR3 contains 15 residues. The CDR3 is CASSLPGANTGELFF. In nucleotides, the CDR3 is TGCGCCAGCAGCTTGCCAGGGGCGAACACCGGGGAGCTGTTTTTT.

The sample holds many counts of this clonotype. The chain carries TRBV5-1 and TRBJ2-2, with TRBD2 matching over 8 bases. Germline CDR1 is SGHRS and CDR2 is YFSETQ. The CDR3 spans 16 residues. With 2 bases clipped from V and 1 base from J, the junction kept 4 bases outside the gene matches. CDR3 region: CASSFEGTRNTGELFF. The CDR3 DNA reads TGCGCCAGCAGCTTCGAGGGGACTAGGAACACCGGGGAGCTGTTTTTT.

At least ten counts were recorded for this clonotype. This CDR3 reads CASSLGTSSGNTIYF. The CDR3 coding sequence is TGTGCCAGCAGCTTGGGGACCTCCTCTGGAAACACCATATATTTT. This chain uses TRBV7-8 with TRBJ1-3; D is perhaps TRBD1 (5 bases). The germline gives CDR1 SGHVS, CDR2 FQNEAQ. The CDR3 totals 15 residues. V lost 3 bases, J lost 0 bases, and 9 bases lay in between.

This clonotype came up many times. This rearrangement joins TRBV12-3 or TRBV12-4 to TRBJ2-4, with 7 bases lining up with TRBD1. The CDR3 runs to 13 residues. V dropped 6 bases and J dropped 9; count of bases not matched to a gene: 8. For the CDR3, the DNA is TGTGCCAGCAGCCCCAGGGGGTTCGGCATTCAGTACTTC. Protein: CASSPRGFGIQYF.

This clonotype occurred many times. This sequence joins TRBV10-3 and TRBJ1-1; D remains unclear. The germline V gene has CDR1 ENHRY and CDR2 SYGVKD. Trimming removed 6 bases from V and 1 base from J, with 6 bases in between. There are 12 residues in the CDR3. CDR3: CAIRDGNTEAFF. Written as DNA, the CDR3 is TGTGCCATCAGAGACGGGAACACTGAAGCTTTCTTT.

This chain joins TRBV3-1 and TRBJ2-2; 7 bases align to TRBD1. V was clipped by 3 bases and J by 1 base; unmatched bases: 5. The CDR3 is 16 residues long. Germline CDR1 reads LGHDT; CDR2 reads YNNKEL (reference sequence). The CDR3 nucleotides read TGTGCCAGCAGCCAGTGGGCAGGGGGGAACACCGGGGAGCTGTTTTTT. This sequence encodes CASSQWAGGNTGELFF. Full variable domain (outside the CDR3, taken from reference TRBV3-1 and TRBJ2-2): DTAVSQTPKYLVTQMGNDKSIKCEQNLGHDTMYWYKQDSKKFLKIMFSYNNKELIINETVPNRFSPKSPDKAHLNLHINSLELGDSAVYFCASSQWAGGNTGELFFGEGSRLTVL.

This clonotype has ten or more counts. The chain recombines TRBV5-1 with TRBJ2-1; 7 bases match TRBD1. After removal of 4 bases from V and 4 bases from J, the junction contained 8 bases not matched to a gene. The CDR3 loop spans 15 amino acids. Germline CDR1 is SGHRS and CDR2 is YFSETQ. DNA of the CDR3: TGCGCCAGCAGCCTTACAGGGGATCGGTACAATGAGCAGTTCTTC. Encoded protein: CASSLTGDRYNEQFF.

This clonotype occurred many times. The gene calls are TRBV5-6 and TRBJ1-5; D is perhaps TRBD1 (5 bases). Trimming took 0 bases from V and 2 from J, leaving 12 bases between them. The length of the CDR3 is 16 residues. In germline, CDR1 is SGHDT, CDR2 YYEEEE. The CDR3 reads CASSLGGVVRNQPQHF. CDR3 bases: TGTGCCAGCAGCTTGGGGGGGGTGGTGCGCAATCAGCCCCAGCATTTT.